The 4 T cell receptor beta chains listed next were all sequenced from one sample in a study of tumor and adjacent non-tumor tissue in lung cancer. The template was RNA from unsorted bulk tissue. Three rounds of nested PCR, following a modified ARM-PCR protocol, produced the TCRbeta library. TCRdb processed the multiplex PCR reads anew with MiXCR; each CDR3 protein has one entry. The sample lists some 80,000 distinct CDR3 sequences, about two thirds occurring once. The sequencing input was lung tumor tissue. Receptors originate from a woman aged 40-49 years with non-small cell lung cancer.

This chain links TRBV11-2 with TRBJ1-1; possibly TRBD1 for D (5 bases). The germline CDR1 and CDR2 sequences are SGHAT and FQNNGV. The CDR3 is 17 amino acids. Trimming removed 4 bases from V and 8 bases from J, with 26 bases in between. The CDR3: CASSSGGGGVSRREAFF. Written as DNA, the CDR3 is TGTGCCAGCAGCTCCGGGGGGGGTGGGGTCTCACGGAGGGAAGCTTTCTTT.

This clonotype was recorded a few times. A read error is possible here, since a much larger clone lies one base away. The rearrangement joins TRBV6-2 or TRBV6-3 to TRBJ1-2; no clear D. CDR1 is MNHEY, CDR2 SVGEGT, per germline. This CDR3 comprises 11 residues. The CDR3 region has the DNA TGTGTCAGCAATACTGCGTCCGGCTACACCTTC. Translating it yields CVSNTASGYTF.

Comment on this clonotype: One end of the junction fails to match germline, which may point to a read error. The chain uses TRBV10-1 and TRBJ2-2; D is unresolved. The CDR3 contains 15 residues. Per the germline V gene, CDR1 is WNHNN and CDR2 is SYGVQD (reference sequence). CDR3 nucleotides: TGTGCCAGCAGCCCCCGAAGGCCCCCTCCCGGGGAGCTGTTTTTT. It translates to CASSPRRPPPGELFF.

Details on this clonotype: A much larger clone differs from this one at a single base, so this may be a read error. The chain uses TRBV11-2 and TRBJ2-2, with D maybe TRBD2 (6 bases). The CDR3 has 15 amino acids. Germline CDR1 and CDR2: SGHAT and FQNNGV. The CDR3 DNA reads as TGTGTCAGCAGCTTTCTCGATGTCGGTACGGGGGAGCTGTTATTT. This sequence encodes CVSSFLDVGTGELLF.